This entry concerns a single T cell receptor beta chain. The target antigen is unknown. One end of the junction varies from germline; a read error may be responsible. CDR3 and TCR beta VDJ profiling relied on a genomic DNA template. MiXCR, run by TCRdb on the reads, gives a single entry per CDR3 protein. The sample has about 270,000 distinct CDR3 sequences, approximately 79% seen once. The data were taken from a study of CD8+CD57+ T cells in acquired aplastic anemia. Patients chosen for sequencing had CD8+CD57+ cells that had expanded, as shown by flow cytometry. Germline lookup yields CDR1 LNHNV and CDR2 YYDKDF (reference sequence). The CDR3 has 14 amino acids. General study results and limits: Common to patients and controls were roughly 30 CD8+ CDR3 sequences.

This TCR derives from a human donor with aplastic anemia. The chain is built from TRBV15 and TRBJ1-5; D perhaps matches TRBD1 (5 bases). Sample: sorted CD4+, CD8+, or CD8+CD57+ T cells (not recorded which) from PBMCs. Written as DNA, the CDR3 is TGTGCCAGCAGCACGTGGCATGGACAAGAGCCCCAGCACTTC. It encodes CASSTWHGQEPQHF.